This T cell receptor beta chain appears in the sequencing data of a study of brain T cells in children with intractable seizures. The time point is: blood from clinic visit 5 months post-surgery; TSC patient then seizure free. The sequenced cases were selected for having the highest brain T cell transcript signatures. The CDR3 sequence is 14 residues long. The V end lost 5 bases, the J end lost 2 bases, and 10 bases lay between the germline ends. CDR1 and CDR2 from the germline V gene are MDHEN and SYDVKM. Measured with immunoSEQ multiplex PCR; TCRdb has only the in-frame clones, and not every one. This table holds around 340,000 clones, approximately 93% found once.

The starting material was peripheral blood, obtained about 5 months after surgery. The source is a boy in the first two years of life with tuberous sclerosis and intractable seizures. V gene TRBV28 combines with J gene TRBJ1-5; D not certain. DNA of the CDR3: TGTGCCAGCAGTCCCCGGCAGGGCAATCAGCCCCAGCATTTT. It specifies CASSPRQGNQPQHF.